One sample yielded the 20 T cell receptor beta chains listed below, sequenced in a study of T-cell reconstitution after alpha-beta-depleted transplantation in children. Library preparation (for TCRbeta) was performed with unique molecular identifiers. TCRdb reanalysed the PCR reads using MiXCR and keeps one entry per CDR3 protein. This table has approximately 350,000 distinct CDR3 sequences, roughly 15% appearing once. This material consisted of PBMCs, taken from the stem cell graft. Receptors originate from a human donor who donated a stem cell graft to a child with Fanconi anemia.

This clonotype was found a few times. This sequence joins TRBV3-1 and TRBJ2-1; a weak D match, TRBD1 (5 bases). V was trimmed by 1 base and J by 10 bases, leaving 14 bases between them. The CDR3 runs to 14 residues. Germline V gene sequence: CDR1 LGHDT, CDR2 YNNKEL (reference sequence). In DNA, the CDR3 is TGTGCCAGCAGCCAAGTAGGGGCCTTCGGGGAGCAGTTCTTC. Residues: CASSQVGAFGEQFF.

This clonotype was counted at least ten times. The chain combines TRBV7-9 with TRBJ2-3, with 7 bases that match TRBD2. This CDR3 spans 14 amino acids. Germline V gene sequence: CDR1 SEHNR, CDR2 FQNEAQ (reference sequence). V lost 3 bases and J lost 5; bases outside the gene matches: 5. The CDR3 coding sequence is TGTGCCAGCAGCTTCGGACTAGGAGGAGATACGCAGTATTTT. Its protein is CASSFGLGGDTQYF. The entire variable domain, with the rest obtained from reference TRBV7-9 and TRBJ2-3, is as follows: DTGVSQNPRHKITKRGQNVTFRCDPISEHNRLYWYRQTLGQGPEFLTYFQNEAQLEKSRLLSDRFSAERPKGSFSTLEIQRTEQGDSAMYLCASSFGLGGDTQYFGPGTRLTVL.

The CDR3 nucleotides read TGTGCCAGCGCAACACGGGGGGTGAGCGGCAATCAGCCCCAGCATTTT. It encodes CASATRGVSGNQPQHF. This sequence joins TRBV6-2 or TRBV6-3 and TRBJ1-5, with D perhaps TRBD1 (5 bases). Germline lookup yields CDR1 MNHEY and CDR2 SVGEGT. The CDR3 sequence is 16 residues long. Deletions cut 8 bases from V and 2 bases from J, with 19 bases between.

This clonotype was picked up a small number of times. The chain has TRBV20-1 and TRBJ1-5; no clear D. Germline CDR1 and CDR2: DFQATT and SNEGSKA (reference sequence). Trimming took 1 base from V and 4 from J, leaving 14 bases between them. The CDR3 extends over 15 amino acids. CDR3 sequence (DNA): TGCAGTGCTAGAGTCGGGCAGCAACGAAATCAGCCCCAGCATTTT. It specifies CSARVGQQRNQPQHF.

The chain joins TRBV5-1 to TRBJ2-5; 7 bases are shared with TRBD1. Per the germline V gene, CDR1 is SGHRS and CDR2 is YFSETQ. The CDR3 loop spans 15 amino acids. The trim removed 0 bases at V and 3 bases at J, leaving 5 bases unmatched. This CDR3 is CASSLDGTAKETQYF. DNA of the CDR3: TGCGCCAGCAGCTTGGATGGGACAGCTAAAGAGACCCAGTACTTC.

This clonotype was seen repeatedly, ten times or more. The CDR3 protein is CASSGGGSTNEKLFF. Here the CDR3 DNA reads TGTGCCAGCAGCGGTGGGGGCTCGACTAATGAAAAACTGTTTTTT. This sequence joins TRBV9 and TRBJ1-4, with D perhaps TRBD1 (6 bases). Trimming removed 3 bases from V and 2 bases from J, with 11 bases in between. Germline V gene data show CDR1 as SGDLS and CDR2 as YYNGEE. The CDR3 has 15 amino acids.

The CDR3 DNA is TGTGCCAGCAGCTTCTTTATACAGAGAAACACCATATATTTT. It translates to CASSFFIQRNTIYF. V and J are TRBV7-2 and TRBJ1-3, with D unclear. The CDR3 has 14 residues. V dropped 3 bases and J dropped 5 bases, with 11 bases sitting between them. Looked up from germline, CDR1 is SGHTA and CDR2 is FQGNSA. Together with reference TRBV7-2 and TRBJ1-3, the CDR3 gives the full variable domain: GAGVSQSPSNKVTEKGKDVELRCDPISGHTALYWYRQSLGQGLEFLIYFQGNSAPDKSGLPSDRFSAERTGGSVSTLTIQRTQQEDSAVYLCASSFFIQRNTIYFGEGSWLTVV.

This clonotype was recorded many times. This sequence joins TRBV7-9 and TRBJ2-5; D may be TRBD1 or TRBD2 (5 bases each). The ends were cut back, 5 bases at V and 2 bases at J, with 9 bases in the middle. The germline V gene has CDR1 SEHNR and CDR2 FQNEAQ (reference sequence). This CDR3 is 13 amino acids long. CDR3 loop: CASSVGPQETQYF. DNA of the CDR3: TGTGCCAGCAGCGTGGGACCACAAGAGACCCAGTACTTC.

This clonotype was observed a few times. This chain links TRBV5-1 with TRBJ2-3; tentative D call: TRBD2 (5 bases). V gave up 5 bases and J gave up 0 bases, with 10 bases separating them. Germline values: CDR1 SGHRS, CDR2 YFSETQ. The CDR3 is 14 residues long. The DNA of the CDR3 is TGCGCCAGCAGAATATCGGGGAGCACAGATACGCAGTATTTT. Residues: CASRISGSTDTQYF.

The CDR3 is CASRLLRGLNTGELFF. The CDR3 nucleotides read TGCGCCAGCAGATTGCTGAGGGGGCTCAACACCGGGGAGCTGTTTTTT. The J gene is TRBJ2-2, the V gene TRBV5-1, with 7 bases matching TRBD1. V lost 5 bases, J lost 2 bases, and 9 bases stayed unmatched. The CDR3 is 16 amino acids. Germline values: CDR1 SGHRS, CDR2 YFSETQ.

This clonotype was found many times. The V and J genes are TRBV5-1 and TRBJ2-2, with TRBD1 as a possible D gene (5 bases). Deletions cut 0 bases from V and 0 bases from J, with 9 bases between. This CDR3 comprises 16 residues. Germline V CDR1 and CDR2: SGHRS, YFSETQ. The chain's CDR3 is CASSLAQGPNTGELFF. As DNA, the CDR3 is TGCGCCAGCAGCTTGGCCCAGGGCCCGAACACCGGGGAGCTGTTTTTT. The complete variable domain, with remaining parts taken from reference TRBV5-1 and TRBJ2-2, reads KAGVTQTPRYLIKTRGQQVTLSCSPISGHRSVSWYQQTPGQGLQFLFEYFSETQRNKGNFPGRFSGRQFSNSRSEMNVSTLELGDSALYLCASSLAQGPNTGELFFGEGSRLTVL.

This chain joins TRBV5-1 and TRBJ2-7; D may be TRBD1 (6 bases). The germline gives CDR1 SGHRS, CDR2 YFSETQ. V shed 2 bases and J shed 6 bases, with 9 bases lying between them. The CDR3 is 12 residues long. This chain's CDR3 is CASSFTGSEQYF. The CDR3 DNA is TGCGCCAGCAGCTTTACAGGGTCCGAGCAGTACTTC.

There are many counts of this clonotype. J is TRBJ1-5 and V is TRBV7-9; D gene uncertain. V lost 3 bases, J lost 7 bases, and 13 bases lay in between. This CDR3 is 14 amino acids long. CDR1 is SEHNR and CDR2 is FQNEAQ in the germline V gene (reference sequence). The CDR3 sequence: CASSFSAGGQPQHF. CDR3 nucleotide sequence: TGTGCCAGCAGCTTCTCCGCGGGTGGCCAGCCCCAGCATTTT.

This clonotype has only a few counts. The rearrangement uses TRBV13 and TRBJ2-1, with a weak D call TRBD1 (5 bases). V was clipped by 3 bases and J by 5 bases, with 11 bases between them. Germline V lookup: CDR1 PRHDT, CDR2 FYEKMQ (reference sequence). This CDR3 region has 14 residues. CDR3 sequence: CASSLVQEHNEQFF. CDR3 nucleotide sequence: TGTGCCAGCAGCTTGGTACAGGAGCACAATGAGCAGTTCTTC.

This clonotype was seen only a few times. The rearrangement joins TRBV4-3 to TRBJ2-6; tentative D call: TRBD2 (5 bases). The V gene lost 4 bases and the J gene lost 0 bases, with 10 bases spanning the gap. The CDR3 is made up of 16 amino acids. Germline CDR1 LGHNA, CDR2 YSLEER. CDR3: CASSPPAGSGANVLTF. The CDR3 region has the DNA TGCGCCAGCAGCCCCCCCGCGGGCTCTGGGGCCAACGTCCTGACTTTC.

In this sample, this clonotype turned up many times. This chain connects TRBV7-9 to TRBJ2-3; D may be TRBD1 (5 bases). Trimming left V 5 bases short and J 6 bases short, with 9 bases between. CDR3 size: 12 residues. The germline V gene encodes CDR1 SEHNR and CDR2 FQNEAQ (reference sequence). The CDR3 DNA sequence: TGTGCCAGCAGCAAGGGGTTTGATACGCAGTATTTT. It specifies CASSKGFDTQYF. Full variable domain (outside the CDR3, taken from reference TRBV7-9 and TRBJ2-3): DTGVSQNPRHKITKRGQNVTFRCDPISEHNRLYWYRQTLGQGPEFLTYFQNEAQLEKSRLLSDRFSAERPKGSFSTLEIQRTEQGDSAMYLCASSKGFDTQYFGPGTRLTVL.

This clonotype has a count of ten or more. This chain joins TRBV24-1 and TRBJ2-3; D unclear. Germline CDR1 is KGHDR and CDR2 is SFDVKD. The CDR3 runs 16 residues. Trimming cost V 3 bases and J 0 bases, with 12 bases left between them. The CDR3: CATSDPGRSSTDTQYF. In DNA, the CDR3 is TGTGCCACCAGTGATCCTGGTAGATCTAGCACAGATACGCAGTATTTT.

This clonotype was detected a few times. The chain has TRBV5-1 and TRBJ1-1; 9 bases map to TRBD1. This CDR3 region has 15 residues. Germline CDR1 reads SGHRS; CDR2 reads YFSETQ. Germline trimming cut 0 bases from V and 5 bases from J; bases unmatched to any gene: 5. The CDR3 nucleotides are TGCGCCAGCAGCTTGGACAGGGGGCCGTGGACTGAAGCTTTCTTT. Amino acids: CASSLDRGPWTEAFF.

This clonotype was picked up a small number of times. This sequence joins TRBV20-1 and TRBJ2-1, with 11 positions matching TRBD2. The CDR3 extends over 16 amino acids. The V segment lost 5 bases and the J segment 0 bases; nucleotides outside the gene matches: 6. CDR1 is DFQATT and CDR2 is SNEGSKA in the germline V gene (reference sequence). CDR3 nucleotide sequence: TGCAGTGCTTTTAGCGGGGGGGCCTTCTCCTACAATGAGCAGTTCTTC. Encoded protein: CSAFSGGAFSYNEQFF.

The chain combines TRBV7-2 with TRBJ2-1; D possibly matches TRBD1 or TRBD2 (5 bases each). The germline V and J ends were trimmed by 5 bases and 3 bases, with 11 bases remaining between them. CDR1 SGHTA and CDR2 FQGNSA come from the germline V gene. The CDR3 covers 14 residues. DNA of the CDR3: TGTGCCAGCAGCGGGACGGTTATCTACAATGAGCAGTTCTTC. It encodes CASSGTVIYNEQFF.